These T cell receptor beta chains were read from a single sample in a study of CD8 T cells in ankylosing spondylitis. Using its own MiXCR run on the 5' RACE reads, TCRdb lists one record per CDR3 protein. This table has around 340,000 distinct CDR3 sequences, 14% to 15% appearing once. Sequenced: blood, either unsorted or a sorted T cell fraction (not recorded which). These receptors were taken from a male donor with ankylosing spondylitis or in good health (not recorded which). CDR3s include the opening cysteine and the closing phenylalanine or tryptophan. A D gene is named only where the DNA matches it firmly.

V gene	J gene	CDR3 length	D gene	CDR3 protein
TRBV3-1	TRBJ2-7	14	TRBD2	CASSQEAGGHEQYF
TRBV3-1	TRBJ2-3	13	NA	CASSQGGRDTQYF
TRBV6-5	TRBJ2-3	16	TRBD2	CASSYGRERNTDTQYF
TRBV30	TRBJ1-6	15	TRBD1	CAWSEQGAYNSPLHF
TRBV20-1	TRBJ2-3	14	TRBD2	CSAFSGGGPDTQYF
TRBV12-3/TRBV12-4	TRBJ2-1	19	TRBD2	CASSLYLRLAGASYNEQFF
TRBV7-9	TRBJ2-2	15	NA	CASSPVGLNTGELFF
TRBV3-1	TRBJ2-2	14	TRBD2	CASNPGGYTGELFF
TRBV15	TRBJ2-3	16	NA	CATSRGDQWRTDTQYF
TRBV5-1	TRBJ2-3	16	TRBD2	CASSRGLAESTDTQYF